A single T cell receptor beta chain is shown here with its context. Profiled with immunoSEQ multiplex PCR; TCRdb holds only in-frame clones, not every one. The table includes a few hundred thousand clones, roughly 87% detected once. This specimen comes from a study of blood T cell repertoires in COVID-19. Study in general: COVID-19 samples from acute and convalescent phases originated in the United States, Italy and Spain. Sources were T cells, B-cell-depleted T cells, or PBMCs; the material itself was cDNA or gDNA.

Participants had their cohort set by participant-reported clinical history. V trimming: 2 bases; J trimming: 5 bases; junction bases outside the gene matches: 5. Germline V gives CDR1 LGHDT, CDR2 YNNKEL (reference sequence). The CDR3 consists of 15 residues. This chain joins TRBV3-1 (or the pseudogene TRBV3-2) and TRBJ2-7; TRBD2 matches at 11 bases. Specimen: PBMCs or T cells enriched from blood (not recorded which). The TCR sequence derives from a man aged 18 to 29 with acute COVID-19. CDR3 in amino acids: CASSQTLAGGDEQYF. The CDR3 bases are TGTGCCAGCAGCCAAACCCTAGCGGGAGGTGACGAGCAGTACTTC.